The 27 T cell receptor beta chains below come from one sample, sequenced in a study of CD8 T cells in ankylosing spondylitis. Their antigens remain unidentified. From the 5' RACE reads, TCRdb called clonotypes with MiXCR, one entry per CDR3 protein. The data show about 390,000 distinct CDR3 sequences, around 24% seen once. Study results and limitations: Within ankylosing spondylitis blood, a TCR beta motif made up of roughly eight highly homologous variants appeared to be characteristic.

The sample taken for sequencing was blood, either unsorted or a sorted T cell fraction (not recorded which). The receptors stem from a male donor with ankylosing spondylitis.

The chain couples TRBV24-1 to TRBJ1-6; perhaps TRBD1 as D (6 bases). Germline CDR1 and CDR2: KGHDR and SFDVKD. The CDR3 is made up of 14 amino acids. Trimming removed 3 bases from V and 10 bases from J, with 12 bases in between. The CDR3 nucleotides are TGTGCCACCAGTGATACAGGGTTCCGGTCACCCCTCCACTTT. Its protein product is CATSDTGFRSPLHF.

The chain employs TRBV3-1 and TRBJ1-2; a weak D match, TRBD1 (6 bases). Per the germline V gene, CDR1 is LGHDT and CDR2 is YNNKEL (reference sequence). Between the trimmed V and J ends, which lost 2 bases and 0 bases, there was a span of 13 bases. CDR3 length equals 16 residues. The CDR3, as DNA: TGTGCCAGCAGCCAAAACCCGCAGGGGTCTAACTATGGCTACACCTTC. It specifies CASSQNPQGSNYGYTF.

This clonotype was found a few times. This chain links TRBV7-3 with TRBJ2-2, with TRBD2 matching 13 bases. Germline V lookup: CDR1 SGHTA, CDR2 FQGTGA. V lost 5 bases, J lost 6 bases, and 6 bases stayed unmatched. The CDR3 runs 16 residues. CDR3 protein: CASSLRTSGSPGELFF. CDR3 nucleotides: TGTGCCAGCAGCCTGCGGACTAGCGGGAGCCCCGGGGAGCTGTTTTTT. Filled out from reference TRBV7-3 and TRBJ2-2, the complete variable domain reads GAGVSQTPSNKVTEKGKYVELRCDPISGHTALYWYRQSLGQGPEFLIYFQGTGAADDSGLPNDRFFAVRPEGSVSTLKIQRTERGDSAVYLCASSLRTSGSPGELFFGEGSRLTVL.

The chain is built from TRBV7-9 and TRBJ2-7, with 7 nucleotides matching TRBD2. Per the germline V gene, CDR1 is SEHNR and CDR2 is FQNEAQ (reference sequence). The V gene end was trimmed by 5 bases and the J gene end by 7 bases; junction bases not matched to a gene: 5. This CDR3 contains 12 residues. The CDR3 reads CASSGEGGEQYF. CDR3 coding DNA: TGTGCCAGCAGCGGGGAGGGAGGGGAGCAGTACTTC.

This clonotype was detected many times. V usage is TRBV24-1 and J usage is TRBJ1-5; D might be TRBD1 (5 bases). The CDR3 runs 13 residues. V lost 3 bases and J lost 5, with 7 bases in between. From germline, CDR1 is KGHDR and CDR2 SFDVKD. CDR3 DNA sequence: TGTGCCACCAGTGATCGGGGGGATCAGCCCCAGCATTTT. Amino acid sequence: CATSDRGDQPQHF.

Regarding this clonotype: Germline and junction disagree at one end, which may indicate a read error. The V call is TRBV7-8, the J call TRBJ2-1; D gene unclear. Germline lookup yields CDR1 SGHVS and CDR2 FQNEAQ. The CDR3 extends over 16 amino acids. The CDR3 DNA follows: TGTGCCAGCAGCTTAGAAGCCCCCTCAGGCGGCAATAAGCAGTTCTTC. Amino acid sequence: CASSLEAPSGGNKQFF.

The chain carries TRBV19 and TRBJ1-2; 7 bases agree with TRBD1. Germline lookup yields CDR1 LNHDA and CDR2 SQIVND (reference sequence). After removal of 5 bases from V and 5 bases from J, the junction contained 5 bases not matched to a gene. The length of the CDR3 is 13 residues. The CDR3 sequence: CASSQQTGYGYTF. DNA of the CDR3: TGTGCCAGTAGTCAACAGACAGGGTATGGCTACACCTTC.

The sample holds a few counts of this clonotype. CDR3 DNA: TGTGCCAGTAGTATCCGGGCCTCCGCCACGCAGTATTTT. It yields the protein CASSIRASATQYF. The V call is TRBV19, the J call TRBJ2-3; D is undetermined. Deletions cut 3 bases from V and 9 bases from J, with 13 bases between. The CDR3 covers 13 residues. Germline CDR1 is LNHDA and CDR2 is SQIVND (reference sequence).

The V call is TRBV18, the J call TRBJ2-7; 12 nucleotides match TRBD2. V gave up 5 bases and J gave up 4 bases; unmatched junction bases: 3. The germline gives CDR1 KGHSH, CDR2 LQKENI. The CDR3 spans 14 residues. DNA of the CDR3: TGTGCCAGCTCAGCCCTAGCGGGGGGGTACGAGCAGTACTTC. Protein: CASSALAGGYEQYF.

This clonotype was seen more than once but under ten times. The rearrangement uses TRBV11-2 and TRBJ2-7; possible D gene TRBD2, 6 bases. The V end lost 5 bases, the J end lost 3 bases, and 17 bases lay between the germline ends. The length of the CDR3 is 15 residues. Looked up from germline, CDR1 is SGHAT and CDR2 is FQNNGV. CDR3 protein: CASSLSGRENYEQYF. In DNA, the CDR3 is TGTGCCAGCAGCCTTAGCGGAAGAGAAAACTACGAGCAGTACTTC.

The V and J genes are TRBV7-9 and TRBJ2-5, with 7 bases aligning to TRBD2. The junction had 16 bases not matched to a gene; V was cut back by 7 bases and J by 5 bases. This CDR3 region has 16 residues. In germline, CDR1 is SEHNR, CDR2 FQNEAQ (reference sequence). CDR3 coding DNA: TGTGCCAGCATTTCGGGGGTTGCGGGAGAGGGCGAGACCCAGTACTTC. This encodes CASISGVAGEGETQYF.

This clonotype came up a few times. The CDR3, as DNA: TGTGCCAGTAGTATCAGGCAGGGGGCCACTGAAGCTTTCTTT. This sequence encodes CASSIRQGATEAFF. V is TRBV19 and J is TRBJ1-1, with 8 bases fitting TRBD1. V shed 3 bases, J shed 4 bases, and the junction held 4 bases outside the gene matches. The CDR3 totals 14 residues. Per the germline V gene, CDR1 is LNHDA and CDR2 is SQIVND (reference sequence).

The rearrangement joins TRBV5-1 to TRBJ1-4; D might be TRBD1 (6 bases). V gave up 0 bases and J gave up 7 bases, with 7 bases separating them. The CDR3 has 13 amino acids. Looked up from germline, CDR1 is SGHRS and CDR2 is YFSETQ. The CDR3 reads CASSLEGGEKLFF. The CDR3 nucleotides read TGCGCCAGCAGCTTGGAAGGGGGTGAAAAACTGTTTTTT.

The V gene is TRBV20-1, the J gene TRBJ2-1, with unresolved D. Trimming pared 3 bases from V and 0 bases from J, leaving 15 bases between. The CDR3 consists of 16 residues. Germline assignment: CDR1 DFQATT and CDR2 SNEGSKA (reference sequence). The CDR3: CSASFWGGDSYNEQFF. The CDR3 region has the DNA TGCAGTGCTAGTTTTTGGGGTGGGGACTCCTACAATGAGCAGTTCTTC.

V and J are TRBV7-9 and TRBJ2-7; no firm D call. The CDR3 contains 12 residues. Germline CDR1 reads SEHNR; CDR2 reads FQNEAQ (reference sequence). Trimming cost V 2 bases and J 4 bases, with 6 bases left between them. The CDR3, as DNA: TGTGCCAGCAGCTTAACCGCTTACGAGCAGTACTTC. It codes for CASSLTAYEQYF.

There are a few counts of this clonotype. The chain is built from TRBV29-1 and TRBJ2-7, with TRBD2 matching over 9 bases. V was pared by 7 bases and J by 5 bases, with 12 bases of the junction left unmatched. The CDR3 consists of 14 residues. Germline V gene data show CDR1 as SQVTM and CDR2 as ANQGSEA. In nucleotides, the CDR3 is TGCAGCGCTGGGACCGGGACTAGCAACGACGAGCAGTACTTC. Protein sequence: CSAGTGTSNDEQYF.

This clonotype turned up a few times. This rearrangement joins TRBV3-1 to TRBJ2-3; 10 bases are a match to TRBD2. V trimming: 9 bases; J trimming: 4 bases; junction bases outside the gene matches: 7. Germline V gene sequence: CDR1 LGHDT, CDR2 YNNKEL (reference sequence). The length of the CDR3 is 14 residues. The CDR3 sequence: CASNLAGASDTQYF. CDR3 coding DNA: TGTGCCAGTAATCTAGCGGGAGCCTCAGATACGCAGTATTTT.

This clonotype was picked up many times. The V and J genes are TRBV20-1 and TRBJ2-3; tentative D call: TRBD2 (5 bases). Germline V CDR1 and CDR2: DFQATT, SNEGSKA (reference sequence). V shed 3 bases and J shed 4 bases, with 20 bases lying between them. This CDR3 contains 16 residues. The CDR3 bases are TGCAGTGCTAGGACCCCCAGGTCGGGGTGGGCAGATACGCAGTATTTT. It is translated as CSARTPRSGWADTQYF.

The chain combines TRBV4-1 with TRBJ2-1; D is unclear. V shed 4 bases and J shed 7 bases, with 23 bases lying between them. This CDR3 region has 17 residues. Germline CDR1 and CDR2: MGHRA and YSYEKL. CDR3 bases: TGCGCCAGCAGCCCCGGACGCGAGAGCTCCCAGAATAATGAGCAGTTCTTC. This codes for CASSPGRESSQNNEQFF.

In this sample, this clonotype turned up a few times. The V gene is TRBV20-1, the J gene TRBJ2-5; the D is unclear. The CDR3 has 11 residues. V was trimmed by 6 bases and J by 5 bases, leaving 10 bases between them. In germline, CDR1 is DFQATT, CDR2 SNEGSKA (reference sequence). The CDR3 nucleotides read TGCAGTGCCGACCTAACGGAGACCCAGTACTTC. Translated: CSADLTETQYF.

This clonotype was picked up many times. The rearrangement uses TRBV12-3 or TRBV12-4 and TRBJ2-1, with a tentative D call TRBD1 (6 bases). The CDR3 runs 15 residues. Trimming stripped 5 bases from V and 9 bases from J, with 20 bases between. CDR3 DNA: TGTGCCAGCAGTCCTGCCCAGCATTCAGGGGCTGAGCAGTTCTTC. Its translation is CASSPAQHSGAEQFF.

The chain employs TRBV15 and TRBJ2-7; 9 bases agree with TRBD2. The CDR3 length is 19 residues. Germline V lookup: CDR1 LNHNV, CDR2 YYDKDF (reference sequence). The V gene end was trimmed by 0 bases and the J gene end by 2 bases; junction bases not matched to a gene: 14. DNA of the CDR3: TGTGCCACCAGCAGAGATATTACGGCTAGCGGGATTGTACCCTACGAGCAGTACTTC. It is translated as CATSRDITASGIVPYEQYF.

This clonotype has at least ten counts. The J gene is TRBJ1-5, the V gene TRBV5-1; TRBD1 might be the D (5 bases). The CDR3 extends over 14 amino acids. CDR1 and CDR2 from the germline V gene are SGHRS and YFSETQ. The ends were cut back, 2 bases at V and 0 bases at J, with 6 bases in the middle. CDR3 in DNA: TGCGCCAGCAGCTTCGGGGGTAGCAATCAGCCCCAGCATTTT. As protein: CASSFGGSNQPQHF.

This chain links TRBV18 with TRBJ2-2, with 9 bases matching TRBD1. Germline V gene data show CDR1 as KGHSH and CDR2 as LQKENI. The CDR3 is made up of 15 amino acids. V shed 6 bases and J 4 bases; nucleotides not matched to a gene: 6. CDR3 in amino acids: CASSRTGVTTGELFF. DNA for the CDR3: TGTGCCAGCTCTCGGACAGGGGTTACCACCGGGGAGCTGTTTTTT.

This clonotype was recorded a few times. The chain employs TRBV7-2 and TRBJ2-7; TRBD2 might be the D (5 bases). The CDR3 extends over 14 amino acids. The V gene lost 2 bases and the J gene lost 7 bases, with 15 bases spanning the gap. Germline loops: CDR1 SGHTA, CDR2 FQGNSA. The CDR3 reads CASSLWTALKEQYF. The DNA for the CDR3 is TGTGCCAGCAGCTTATGGACTGCTCTCAAGGAGCAGTACTTC.

In its sample, this clonotype was seen many times. V and J are TRBV7-3 and TRBJ1-4; D possibly corresponds to TRBD1 (6 bases). The CDR3 runs 17 residues. Looked up from germline, CDR1 is SGHTA and CDR2 is FQGTGA. Trimming shortened V by 9 bases and J by 3 bases, and 23 bases separated the two germline ends. The CDR3 region has the DNA TGTGCCAGAAGACTGGACAGCTTGATCGGGTCTAATGAAAAACTGTTTTTT. Amino acid sequence: CARRLDSLIGSNEKLFF.

V is TRBV7-8 and J is TRBJ2-7; tentatively, D is TRBD2 (6 bases). From germline, CDR1 is SGHVS and CDR2 FQNEAQ. The ends were cut back, 5 bases at V and 3 bases at J, with 17 bases in the middle. The CDR3 runs to 15 residues. The CDR3 DNA reads TGTGCCAGCAGCCTCATGGGGAGGAGGGACTACGAGCAGTACTTC. Its translation is CASSLMGRRDYEQYF. Together with reference TRBV7-8 and TRBJ2-7, the CDR3 gives the full variable domain: GAGVSQSPRYKVAKRGQDVALRCDPISGHVSLFWYQQALGQGPEFLTYFQNEAQLDKSGLPSDRFFAERPEGSVSTLKIQRTQQEDSAVYLCASSLMGRRDYEQYFGPGTRLTVT.